The 9 T cell receptor beta chains below all came from one sample that was sequenced in a study of blood T cell repertoires in COVID-19. Sequencing used immunoSEQ multiplex PCR; TCRdb keeps in-frame clones, though not all of them. The sample lists some 190,000 clones, 85% to 90% seen once, with approximately 2.3% in the top ten. Sequenced input: PBMCs or T cells enriched from blood (not recorded which). The source of these receptors is a woman between 40 and 55 years old with acute COVID-19.

The genes are TRBV11-2 and TRBJ2-1, with 8 bases matching TRBD2. Losses at the gene ends were 5 bases for V and 15 bases for J; bases not matched to a gene: 9. Germline V CDR1 and CDR2: SGHAT, FQNNGV. This CDR3 has 12 amino acids. CDR3 sequence (DNA): TGTGCCAGCAGCCCGGGGGGGGCCCCCTGGTTCTTC. Protein product: CASSPGGAPWFF. The whole variable domain, filled in from reference TRBV11-2 and TRBJ2-1, reads EAGVAQSPRYKIIEKRQSVAFWCNPISGHATLYWYQQILGQGPKLLIQFQNNGVVDDSQLPKDRFSAERLKGVDSTLKIQPAKLEDSAVYLCASSPGGAPWFFGPGTRLTVL.

This sequence joins TRBV3-1 (or the pseudogene TRBV3-2) and TRBJ2-4; D may be TRBD1 (6 bases). V was trimmed by 1 base and J by 2 bases, leaving 12 bases between them. The CDR3 totals 16 residues. Germline CDR1 is LGHDT and CDR2 is YNNKEL (reference sequence). The DNA for the CDR3 is TGTGCCAGCAGCCAAGTTCCCCAGGGGACCAAAAACATTCAGTACTTC. Its protein is CASSQVPQGTKNIQYF.

The J gene is TRBJ2-2, the V gene TRBV11-2, with a weak D call TRBD1 (6 bases). Germline CDR1 SGHAT, CDR2 FQNNGV. Trimming pared 1 base from V and 6 bases from J, leaving 15 bases between. The CDR3 has 16 amino acids. DNA for the CDR3: TGTGCCAGCAGCTTAGCTGGCCAGGGGATATCCGGGGAGCTGTTTTTT. Its translation is CASSLAGQGISGELFF.

The chain uses TRBV6-5 and TRBJ1-1, with TRBD1 identical over 7 bases. Trimming removed 0 bases from V and 0 bases from J; junction bases left unmatched: 4. The CDR3 has 16 amino acids. Germline values: CDR1 MNHEY, CDR2 SVGAGI. The CDR3 coding sequence is TGTGCCAGCAGTTACTCGAGACAGGGCATGAACACTGAAGCTTTCTTT. Translation gives CASSYSRQGMNTEAFF.

In this sample, this clone turned up many times. The genes are TRBV12-5 and TRBJ2-5; TRBD2 agrees at 8 bases. The CDR3 is 16 residues long. V lost 5 bases, J lost 1 base, and 9 bases stayed unmatched. CDR1 and CDR2 from the germline V gene are LGHNT and FRNRAP. Written as DNA, the CDR3 is TGTGCTAGTGGTGTCCCGGTACGGGGGGGCCAAGAGACCCAGTACTTC. It translates to CASGVPVRGGQETQYF.

V gene TRBV9 combines with J gene TRBJ2-2; a weak D match, TRBD2 (7 bases). The V gene's germline CDR1 is SGDLS and CDR2 YYNGEE. The CDR3 has 16 amino acids. Trimming stripped 0 bases from V and 7 bases from J, with 16 bases between. CDR3 sequence (DNA): TGTGCCAGCAGCGTAGTTTCGGCGGGGGCTTACGGGGAGCTGTTTTTT. As protein: CASSVVSAGAYGELFF.

The rearrangement joins TRBV2 to TRBJ1-3; D gene unclear. Germline assignment: CDR1 SNHLY and CDR2 FYNNEI. The CDR3 sequence is 15 residues long. Between the trimmed V and J ends, which lost 3 bases and 7 bases, there was a span of 16 bases. Written as DNA, the CDR3 is TGTGCCAGCAGTGATGGGCACGGACTGGGGAACACCATATATTTT. The encoded protein is CASSDGHGLGNTIYF.

The chain uses TRBV19 and TRBJ1-2; possible D gene TRBD1, 5 bases. With 8 bases removed from V and 0 bases from J, the gap between germline ends came to 10 bases. Germline V gives CDR1 LNHDA, CDR2 SQIVND (reference sequence). This CDR3 has 13 amino acids. CDR3 in amino acids: CASGRGTNYGYTF. CDR3 coding DNA: TGTGCCAGTGGAAGGGGAACTAACTATGGCTACACCTTC.

This chain uses TRBV7-9 with TRBJ2-1, with 14 bases that match TRBD2. CDR1 and CDR2 from the germline V gene are SEHNR and FQNEAQ (reference sequence). After removal of 5 bases from V and 7 bases from J, the junction contained 7 bases not matched to a gene. CDR3 length equals 16 residues. CDR3 DNA: TGTGCCAGCAGCCCAGGACTAGCGGGGGGCCCTAATGAGCAGTTCTTC. It translates to CASSPGLAGGPNEQFF. Using reference TRBV7-9 and TRBJ2-1 for the parts outside the CDR3, the full variable domain is DTGVSQNPRHKITKRGQNVTFRCDPISEHNRLYWYRQTLGQGPEFLTYFQNEAQLEKSRLLSDRFSAERPKGSFSTLEIQRTEQGDSAMYLCASSPGLAGGPNEQFFGPGTRLTVL.